The source of this T cell receptor beta chain is a study of shared clonotypes between healthy human individuals (dated by TCRdb to between 2020 and 2021). Looking at the study overall: The cohort included a few men and a couple of women between 18 and 49 years of age. To estimate repertoire size and how much clonotype sharing occurs between individuals, the study deeply sequenced the blood TCR repertoires of roughly 5 healthy adults. Libraries were prepared and TCR repertoires were sequenced by different laboratories using diverse techniques, in order to increase sequencing depth and limit assay-specific biases. Each donor's leukapheresis produced roughly between roughly 0.85 and 10 billion PBMCs.

The donors were healthy, HIV-negative adults who had no recently reported acute infections or vaccinations. Every donor was a Caucasian adult residing in Nashville, Tennessee, USA. For unsorted samples, 84 million or so PBMCs were counted, and genomic DNA was extracted using the QIAamp DNA Blood Mini kit. Blood was collected by leukapheresis, and PBMCs were isolated by Ficoll-Histopaque density gradient centrifugation and then cryopreserved in liquid nitrogen vapor phase. Summary of the overall study and its limitations: Based on pairwise subsampling, the degree of clonotype sharing among donors was expected to be affected by sequencing depth. Because the study included a small number of donors, the genetic and exposure-history diversity represented was limited. Sampling was limited to blood, and TCR repertoires in tissue likely differ from TCR repertoires in blood.

Using the deep immunoSEQ assay, multiplex PCR amplified TCR CDR3 regions from genomic DNA. Genomic DNA extracted from each cell subset was distributed evenly over all wells of several immunoSEQ 96-well plates, and each plate served as one replicate. For unsorted PBMC, each replicate PCR was loaded with approximately 320 ng genomic DNA, equivalent to tens of thousands of T cell genomes. Genomic DNA from unsorted PBMC was sequenced over ten immunoSEQ deep assay plates. The purified libraries were quantified using a Qubit 3.0 fluorometer, sized with a Bioanalyzer 2100, and then quantified again using the KAPA Library Quantification kit. Each immunoSEQ 96-well plate was sequenced on its own single-read 150-cycle Illumina NextSeq 550 flow cell. The study's own analysis went as follows. Because the immunoSEQ output held only junctional sequences and lacked quality scores, the filtering could not match the filtering applied to full-length reads. Sequences were annotated with PyIR, a Python wrapper for IgBLAST v1.9, using IMGT germline references to assign V/J genes and CDR3. Reads were removed for weak V/J assignments (E-value above 1e-6), missing CDR3, stop codons, out-of-frame junctions, or ambiguous translated residues. V3J clonotypes were defined by identical inferred V gene, J gene, and CDR3 amino acid sequence. Percentage overlap between repertoires was calculated by dividing the number of shared unique clonotypes by the size of the smaller repertoire. Richness of each repertoire was evaluated using RTK rarefaction, the Chao1 estimator, and Recon v2.1 estimates of unobserved clonotypes. TCRdb mirrors the immuneACCESS table, restricted to in-frame sequences. Some clones are absent from its copies; in checked studies, under half trace to an unresolved V gene, and the reason for the others is unknown. V, J and clone size are taken as reported in that table, and D and trimming were inferred from the DNA itself. Across this sample there are around 500,000 clones, with over 65% seen only once. About an eighth of the sample is held by the ten biggest clonotypes.

The CDR3 numbers 17 residues from cysteine through phenylalanine. Only the CDR3 portion is preserved as DNA: 51 bases, with reading frame beginning at the first base. CDR1 is given as SGHKS and CDR2 as YYEKEE, both from the germline V gene (reference sequence). V loses 4 bases, J loses 2 bases, and the germline ends lie 16 bases apart. As regards this clone: Its antigen specificity is not known. Base-call qualities are not available, and no considerably larger clone is one nucleotide away.

This sequence originates from a woman aged 40-49 years in good health. Some clones in this sample may be carry-over from other donors' samples. The rearranged chain carries TRBV5-5 and TRBJ2-6, with an unclear D gene assignment. The sample taken for sequencing was PBMCs. The nucleotide sequence reads as follows: TGTGCCAGCAGCCAGGAACCATCAAGGACTGGGGCCAACGTCCTGACTTTC. Its protein reads: CASSQEPSRTGANVLTF.